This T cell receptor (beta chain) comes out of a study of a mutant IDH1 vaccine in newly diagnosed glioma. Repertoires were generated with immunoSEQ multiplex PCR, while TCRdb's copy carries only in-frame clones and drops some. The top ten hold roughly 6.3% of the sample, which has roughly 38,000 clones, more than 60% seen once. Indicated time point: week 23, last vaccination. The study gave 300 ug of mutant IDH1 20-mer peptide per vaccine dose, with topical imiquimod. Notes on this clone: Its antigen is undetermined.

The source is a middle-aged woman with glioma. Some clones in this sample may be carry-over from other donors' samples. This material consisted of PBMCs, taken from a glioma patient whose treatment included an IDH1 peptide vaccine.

CDR3 in amino acids: CASRFDRSYYQPQHF. CDR3 in DNA: TGTGCCAGTAGATTCGACAGGTCCTACTATCAGCCCCAGCATTTT. The rearrangement uses TRBV19 and TRBJ1-5; a possible D gene is TRBD1 (6 bases). Germline V CDR1 and CDR2: LNHDA, SQIVND (reference sequence). The CDR3 consists of 15 residues. Deletions cut 6 bases from V and 5 bases from J, with 17 bases between.